These 10 T cell receptor beta chains came from one sample sequenced in a study of human T cells and chemical hapten exposure (dated by TCRdb to about 2021). The library was prepared using RACE. The sequencer listed for this sample is NextSeq 500. The public reads were run again by TCRdb, first through fastp at Q25 and then through MiXCR, and only productive beta chains were kept. Rows with one shared CDR3 protein collapse into an entry with the most common genes and DNA. This sample is represented by about 110,000 distinct CDR3 sequences; roughly a tenth of them were singletons. The ten largest clones represent approximately 3% of the sample. This specimen's time point label, interpreted: patch test 2, 6 weeks after DPC sensitization. Explained via the paper, the treatment or condition label denotes: therapeutic diphenylcyclopropenone sensitization with weekly scalp DPC. The sequences come from whole blood, collected in connection with sensitization to the hapten diphenylcyclopropenone (DPC). These receptors were collected from a woman in her forties with alopecia areata. Some clones in this sample may be carry-over from other donors' samples.

In this sample, this clonotype turned up a few times. At one of its ends the junction is not consistent with the germline gene, which may arise from a read error. The V and J genes are TRBV5-1 and TRBJ2-7; 7 bases map to TRBD1. Germline CDR1 reads SGHRS; CDR2 reads YFSETQ. This CDR3 spans 14 amino acids. The CDR3 DNA is TGCGCCAGCAGATTGGACAGGAGCCCACTCGAGCAGTACTTC. Translation: CASRLDRSPLEQYF.

In its sample, this clonotype was seen many times. This chain uses TRBV5-5 with TRBJ2-2, with TRBD1 matching over 11 bases. The CDR3 runs 15 residues. After removal of 4 bases from V and 5 bases from J, the junction contained 4 bases not matched to a gene. CDR1 and CDR2 from the germline V gene are SGHKS and YYEKEE (reference sequence). CDR3 coding DNA: TGTGCCAGCAGCGGACAGGGGGCAGGAACCGGGGAGCTGTTTTTT. It is translated as CASSGQGAGTGELFF.

The chain links TRBV19 to TRBJ2-6, with TRBD1 identical over 9 bases. The CDR3 runs to 23 residues. CDR1 and CDR2 (germline): LNHDA, SQIVND (reference sequence). J was trimmed by 2 bases and V by 7 bases; bases with no gene match: 27. The CDR3 region has the DNA TGTGCCAGTACTTCCAGGCCGGGACAGGGCTATCCCCCTAGATGGGCTGGGGCCAACGTCCTGACTTTC. It encodes CASTSRPGQGYPPRWAGANVLTF. The entire variable domain, with the rest obtained from reference TRBV19 and TRBJ2-6, is as follows: DGGITQSPKYLFRKEGQNVTLSCEQNLNHDAMYWYRQDPGQGLRLIYYSQIVNDFQKGDIAEGYSVSREKKESFPLTVTSAQKNPTAFYLCASTSRPGQGYPPRWAGANVLTFGAGSRLTVL.

This clonotype was counted ten times or more. The chain is built from TRBV20-1 and TRBJ1-1, with unresolved D. CDR1 and CDR2 (germline): DFQATT, SNEGSKA (reference sequence). The CDR3 sequence is 11 residues long. The chain's CDR3 is CSLRMNTEAFF. CDR3 DNA sequence: TGCAGCCTCAGGATGAACACTGAAGCTTTCTTT.

Many counts were recorded for this clonotype. The V gene is TRBV4-3, the J gene TRBJ2-3; 7 nucleotides line up with TRBD2. The CDR3 totals 17 residues. J gave up 2 bases and V 0 bases, and 8 bases lay outside the gene matches. CDR1 and CDR2 from the germline V gene are LGHNA and YSLEER. As DNA, the CDR3 is TGCGCCAGCAGCCAAGATAGGGCGGGGGACTACACAGATACGCAGTATTTT. Amino acids: CASSQDRAGDYTDTQYF.

The sample holds a few counts of this clonotype. This chain links TRBV12-3 or TRBV12-4 with TRBJ1-1, with D possibly TRBD1 on 5 matching bases. The ends were cut back, 1 base at V and 7 bases at J, with 16 bases in the middle. This CDR3 has 15 amino acids. This CDR3 is CASSLEDLGRYEAFF. The CDR3 DNA reads TGTGCCAGCAGTTTAGAAGATTTGGGACGGTATGAAGCTTTCTTT.

J is TRBJ1-6 and V is TRBV5-4; TRBD1 might be the D (5 bases). CDR1 SGHNT and CDR2 YYREEE come from the germline V gene (reference sequence). This CDR3 region has 15 residues. Trimming cost V 2 bases and J 7 bases, with 13 bases left between them. The CDR3 loop is CASSLQAIRNSPLHF. The CDR3 DNA follows: TGTGCCAGCAGCTTACAGGCGATAAGAAATTCACCCCTCCACTTT.

Of note for this clonotype: A much larger clone differs from this one at a single base, so this may be a read error. The J gene is TRBJ2-5, the V gene TRBV20-1; 11 bases are shared with TRBD1. Germline V gives CDR1 DFQATT, CDR2 SNEGSKA (reference sequence). The CDR3 has 15 residues. DNA for the CDR3: TGCAGTGCTCCGAGTAGGACAGGGGGCAGTCCCACCCAGTGCTTC. This sequence encodes CSAPSRTGGSPTQCF.

This clonotype was seen more than once but under ten times. The chain couples TRBV11-3 to TRBJ2-7; 10 bases line up with TRBD1. The trim removed 1 base at V and 5 bases at J, leaving 5 bases unmatched. The CDR3 has 15 residues. Per germline, CDR1 SGHNT and CDR2 YENEEA. The chain's CDR3 is CASSLGDRGGHEQYF. CDR3 DNA: TGTGCCAGCAGCTTAGGGGACAGGGGTGGACACGAGCAGTACTTC. The full variable domain, with the rest looked up from reference TRBV11-3 and TRBJ2-7, is EAGVVQSPRYKIIEKKQPVAFWCNPISGHNTLYWYLQNLGQGPELLIRYENEEAVDDSQLPKDRFSAERLKGVDSTLKIQPAELGDSAVYLCASSLGDRGGHEQYFGPGTRLTVT.

This clonotype came up many times. The chain couples TRBV5-6 to TRBJ2-6; TRBD2 might be the D (5 bases). V lost 0 bases to trimming and J lost 2 bases, with 9 bases between them. The CDR3 runs 16 residues. Germline CDR1 and CDR2: SGHDT and YYEEEE. CDR3 protein: CASSLVIGTGANVLTF. The CDR3 DNA is TGTGCCAGCAGCTTGGTTATCGGGACTGGGGCCAACGTCCTGACTTTC.